The rows below give T cell receptor beta chains drawn from one sample of a study of CD8 T cells in ankylosing spondylitis. In TCRdb, the 5' RACE reads were re-called with MiXCR into one record per CDR3 protein. Of more than 300,000 distinct CDR3 sequences listed, 7.5% to 9% are singletons. The sample consisted of blood, either unsorted or a sorted T cell fraction (not recorded which). The receptors were sampled from a male donor with ankylosing spondylitis. The CDR3 runs from the conserved cysteine through the conserved F or W. D genes are given only for firm matches.

CDR3 length	D gene	V gene	CDR3 protein
13	NA	TRBV6-2/TRBV6-3	CASSNLPYGELFF
18	TRBD2	TRBV5-6	CASSPGLAGAWGTDTQYF
13	NA	TRBV2	CASPAEPNTEAFF
14	TRBD1	TRBV4-1	CASSRGQGVDIQYF
12	TRBD1	TRBV5-1	CASSLQGGEQYF
12	TRBD2	TRBV6-2/TRBV6-3	CASSRGLGEQYF
11	NA	TRBV20-1	CSARDYPAQYF
16	NA	TRBV4-1	CASSPAAANSNQPQHF
16	TRBD2	TRBV5-1	CASSDGTSGPYNEQFF
14	NA	TRBV4-1	CASSPIREPDTQYF
12	TRBD1	TRBV12-3/TRBV12-4	CASSLGTGWLYF
15	TRBD1	TRBV5-1	CASSAGQGGVTEAFF
16	TRBD2	TRBV5-4	CASSPGKAGAYNEQFF
14	NA	TRBV3-1	CASSQGLASDEQYF
16	NA	TRBV12-3/TRBV12-4	CASRSTPTRNTGELFF
15	NA	TRBV11-2	CASSPGDFSQITQYF
13	NA	TRBV20-1	CSARPAVNQPQHF
13	NA	TRBV20-1	CSAAPGPSYEQYF
14	NA	TRBV18	CASSRKGPYNEQFF
13	NA	TRBV2	CASSGSLNQPQHF
12	NA	TRBV3-1	CASSQAGNEQFF
15	NA	TRBV4-2	CASSTGTQSSYEQYF
15	TRBD1	TRBV5-1	CASSLGQGELKTQYF
12	NA	TRBV20-1	CSAKPGRFEQFF
13	NA	TRBV27	CASSLSALPPRHF
15	NA	TRBV5-1	CASSPDLHPTGELFF
17	TRBD2	TRBV9	CASSLHGGVDTTDTQYF
13	NA	TRBV7-9	CASRRLLSYEQYF
13	NA	TRBV29-1	CSVNQAVQETQYF
11	NA	TRBV29-1	CSAWTEKGYTF
14	TRBD1	TRBV20-1	CSAPRGDRAYGYTF
16	TRBD1	TRBV7-7	CASREAGQGNTGELFF
16	TRBD2	TRBV9	CASSPVSGSGTDTQYF
13	NA	TRBV10-3	CAISEWLWNGYTF
16	TRBD1	TRBV7-2	CASSSQSGQGANIQYF
15	NA	TRBV29-1	CSARAMSASTDTQYF
13	TRBD2	TRBV5-1	CASRTSPGGEQFF
19	NA	TRBV12-3/TRBV12-4	CTSSSYPPDAWTVSYEQYF
16	NA	TRBV2	CAWQGGANTNTGELFF
15	TRBD2	TRBV13	CASSLGSGRTYEQFF
14	NA	TRBV12-3/TRBV12-4	CASRSGSGYNEQFF
15	NA	TRBV9	CASSVVGVGTDTQYF
14	NA	TRBV7-2	CASSLAGRIDEQYF
13	NA	TRBV29-1	CSAPGPGTDTQYF
15	TRBD1	TRBV14	CASSPGTGLGWTQYF
13	NA	TRBV18	CASVRGSTDTQYF
16	TRBD2	TRBV7-3	CASSPGGLAGYNEQFF
15	TRBD1	TRBV5-1	CASSSQGQRTYEQYF
16	TRBD1	TRBV28	CASSFWSGQGPDTQYF
15	TRBD2	TRBV7-6	CASSALAGGPYEQYF
15	NA	TRBV20-1	CSGGTGGGSTDTQYF
18	TRBD1	TRBV12-3/TRBV12-4	CASRTAGTGLYGANVLTF
15	NA	TRBV12-3/TRBV12-4	CASRSALVSYNEQFF
14	NA	TRBV12-3/TRBV12-4	CASSFGTLLNEQFF
15	NA	TRBV6-2/TRBV6-3	CASSYLDPTSYEQYF
12	NA	TRBV28	CASSSRRPEQFF
16	TRBD2	TRBV10-3	CAISDGASGKVYEQYF
17	TRBD1	TRBV9	CASSVASWTGLTDTQYF
17	TRBD1	TRBV6-1	CASSPDRVAPGSYEQYF
13	TRBD1	TRBV5-1	CASSYGQDNEQFF